Listed here is a single TCR beta chain. The sample originates from a study of Ad26.COV2.S vaccination and SARS-CoV-2 variants. Study details: Dosing was one shot or two shots 56 days apart.

The assay was immunoSEQ multiplex PCR, and TCRdb's table has in-frame clones only and misses some. This repertoire shows over 200,000 clones, approximately 88% found once; its top ten account for about 11%. Noted treatment: some 20 received Ad26.COV2.S at low or high dose, single or two shots; about five received placebo; per-sample allocation not given. Day 63 following the first vaccine or placebo injection was when the samples were taken. This person who donated was an adult of 18-55 years in Boston. In germline, CDR1 is MNHEY, CDR2 SVGAGI. V lost 8 bases, J lost 5 bases, and 9 bases stayed unmatched. CDR3 length: 14 residues.

V and J are TRBV6-5 and TRBJ2-1; 7 positions agree with TRBD1. The sequence was collected from a person aged 18-65 years who received the Ad26.COV2.S COVID-19 vaccine or a placebo. The source material was peripheral blood, sampled in a trial of Ad26.COV2.S vaccine versus placebo. The CDR3 is CASGLRDRHNEQFF. DNA for the CDR3: TGTGCCAGCGGACTCCGGGACAGACACAATGAGCAGTTCTTC.